This T cell receptor beta chain was retrieved from a study of graft-versus-host responses after intestinal transplantation. Measured with immunoSEQ multiplex PCR; TCRdb has only the in-frame clones, and not every one. This sample yields approximately 86,000 clones, of which around 93% are seen a single time; roughly 0.39% belongs to the top ten. Concerning this clone: The antigen is undetermined.

This CDR3 contains 14 residues. Sequenced here: unstimulated CD8+ T cells sorted from spleen or lymph node cells, sampled before transplant. V gene TRBV6-7 combines with J gene TRBJ2-3; tentative D call: TRBD1 (5 bases). TRBV6-7 counts as an open reading frame of uncertain function. The receptor was derived from a human donor who was the organ donor for an intestinal transplant. This chain's CDR3 is CASAETGPTDTQYF. DNA of the CDR3: TGTGCATCTGCCGAAACAGGACCCACAGATACGCAGTATTTT.